Following are 13 T cell receptor beta chains from one sample sequenced in a study of blood T cell repertoires in COVID-19. Here immunoSEQ multiplex PCR was the method, and the copy in TCRdb shows in-frame clones only, minus some. The table lists 220,000 or so clones, 82% of them singletons. Sequenced material: peripheral blood. These receptors all stem from an elderly woman with acute or convalescent COVID-19.

The chain has TRBV5-1 and TRBJ1-1; 9 nucleotides line up with TRBD1. Germline CDR1 is SGHRS and CDR2 is YFSETQ. This CDR3 is built from 15 residues. The V gene end was trimmed by 4 bases and the J gene end by 5 bases; junction bases not matched to a gene: 9. Here the CDR3 reads CASSGTGGGLTEAFF. DNA of the CDR3: TGCGCCAGCAGCGGAACAGGGGGCGGGTTGACTGAAGCTTTCTTT.

The genes are TRBV19 and TRBJ2-1; 14 nucleotides align to TRBD2. The length of the CDR3 is 16 residues. Per germline, CDR1 LNHDA and CDR2 SQIVND (reference sequence). Trimming took 5 bases from V and 10 from J; bases not matched to a gene: 10. For the CDR3, the DNA is TGTGCCAGTAGTGATCCGGGACTAGCGGGAGTTGACGAGCAGTTCTTC. This gives the protein CASSDPGLAGVDEQFF.

The chain carries TRBV6-5 and TRBJ1-6, with TRBD1 matching 7 bases. CDR1 is MNHEY, CDR2 SVGAGI, per germline. Trimming cost V 6 bases and J 7 bases; bases outside gene matches: 6. This CDR3 is built from 14 residues. CDR3 coding DNA: TGTGCCAGCAGGGTAGGGGACAGAAATTCACCCCTCCACTTT. The encoded protein is CASRVGDRNSPLHF.

The chain carries TRBV19 and TRBJ2-1, with D perhaps TRBD2 (6 bases). V lost 3 bases, J lost 8 bases, and 17 bases lay in between. The length of the CDR3 is 15 residues. The germline CDR1 and CDR2 sequences are LNHDA and SQIVND (reference sequence). CDR3 residues: CASSMGDSSIDEQFF. CDR3 coding DNA: TGTGCCAGTAGTATGGGGGACTCCAGCATCGATGAGCAGTTCTTC.

The CDR3 bases are TGCGCCAGCAGCTTGGGGCCGACTAGCGTGAACACCGGGGAGCTGTTTTTT. Translation gives CASSLGPTSVNTGELFF. The V gene is TRBV5-1, the J gene TRBJ2-2; TRBD2 aligns across 8 bases. The V gene end was trimmed by 0 bases and the J gene end by 1 base; junction bases not matched to a gene: 5. The CDR3 totals 17 residues. Germline values: CDR1 SGHRS, CDR2 YFSETQ.

The chain joins TRBV9 to TRBJ2-2; 7 bases match TRBD1. Germline V gives CDR1 SGDLS, CDR2 YYNGEE. The V and J ends lost 4 bases and 0 bases, in that order; junction bases with no gene match: 15. CDR3 length equals 19 residues. In nucleotides, the CDR3 is TGTGCCAGCAGCCCCGAGGGGGACAGTGCCTTCGCGAACACCGGGGAGCTGTTTTTT. Translated, it gives CASSPEGDSAFANTGELFF.

V and J are TRBV7-3 and TRBJ2-1; possible D gene TRBD2, 6 bases. Looked up from germline, CDR1 is SGHTA and CDR2 is FQGTGA. This CDR3 comprises 14 residues. V lost 1 base and J lost 4, with 8 bases in between. The CDR3 loop is CASSLKGLYNEQFF. The CDR3 region has the DNA TGTGCCAGCAGCTTAAAGGGACTGTACAATGAGCAGTTCTTC.

In its sample, this clone was seen once. The chain has TRBV4-3 and TRBJ1-2, with a tentative D call TRBD1 (5 bases). Trimming shortened V by 3 bases and J by 2 bases, and 13 bases separated the two germline ends. The CDR3 totals 15 residues. Germline lookup yields CDR1 LGHNA and CDR2 YSLEER. CDR3 bases: TGCGCCAGCAGCCAGGCGGGACCGCGGAACTATGGCTACACCTTC. It codes for CASSQAGPRNYGYTF.

The rearrangement uses TRBV4-1 and TRBJ1-6, with TRBD1 matching 8 bases. Germline loops: CDR1 MGHRA, CDR2 YSYEKL. This CDR3 has 16 amino acids. Losses at the gene ends were 0 bases for V and 7 bases for J; bases not matched to a gene: 5. CDR3 DNA: TGCGCCAGCAGCCAAGAGCAGGGGGCGCGGAATTCACCCCTCCACTTT. It yields the protein CASSQEQGARNSPLHF.

The chain is built from TRBV3-1 (or the pseudogene TRBV3-2) and TRBJ1-6; D is undetermined. Trimming took off 2 bases at V and 13 bases at J, with 9 bases between the two ends. CDR3 size: 12 residues. Germline CDR1 is LGHDT and CDR2 is YNNKEL (reference sequence). CDR3 DNA: TGTGCCAGCAGCCAAAGGGAGAGGCCCCTCCACTTT. Its protein product is CASSQRERPLHF.

J is TRBJ2-7 and V is TRBV6-1; 8 bases fit TRBD2. J gave up 4 bases and V 2 bases, and 7 bases lay outside the gene matches. Germline V gene data show CDR1 as MNHNS and CDR2 as SASEGT. The CDR3 has 15 amino acids. The DNA of the CDR3 is TGTGCCAGCAGTGAAAGGAAGGGCGGGGGGTACGAGCAGTACTTC. Translated: CASSERKGGGYEQYF.

This rearrangement joins TRBV6-2 or TRBV6-3 to TRBJ2-5, with 7 bases lining up with TRBD1. The V gene end was trimmed by 0 bases and the J gene end by 5 bases; junction bases not matched to a gene: 18. CDR1 and CDR2 from the germline V gene are MNHEY and SVGEGT. CDR3 size: 19 residues. Written as DNA, the CDR3 is TGTGCCAGCAGTTACTCTGGAAGTACAGGGGCTTGGGGTGTGGAGACCCAGTACTTC. Amino acid sequence: CASSYSGSTGAWGVETQYF.

The rearrangement joins TRBV19 to TRBJ1-2, with D uncertain. Between the trimmed V and J ends, which lost 1 base and 0 bases, there was a span of 9 bases. CDR1 and CDR2 (germline): LNHDA, SQIVND (reference sequence). CDR3 length: 15 residues. The CDR3 protein is CASSIAGSTNYGYTF. In DNA, the CDR3 is TGTGCCAGTAGTATAGCGGGTTCCACTAACTATGGCTACACCTTC.